These 10 T cell receptor beta chains were all obtained from the same sample, sequenced in a study of spatial heterogeneity in lung cancer. Study-wide findings and caveats: Counts that tracked tumor mutation counts were those of expanded intratumoral alpha and beta TCRs.

From the 5' RACE reads, TCRdb called clonotypes with MiXCR, one entry per CDR3 protein. The table lists about 13,000 distinct CDR3 sequences, roughly 3.3% of them singletons. As for time point: sample taken at primary tumor resection. For these TCRs, the target antigens are not known. The sample consisted of lung tumor tissue, taken at surgery. The source of these receptors is a male donor with early-stage non-small cell lung cancer.

This clonotype occurred many times. The rearrangement joins TRBV7-2 to TRBJ1-5; 7 nucleotides line up with TRBD1. The CDR3 spans 15 residues. The germline V gene encodes CDR1 SGHTA and CDR2 FQGNSA. The J segment lost 1 base and the V segment lost 5 bases, leaving 5 bases of the junction unmatched. The CDR3 nucleotides are TGTGCCAGCAGCACACAGGGGCACAGCAATCAGCCCCAGCATTTT. Translation gives CASSTQGHSNQPQHF. Variable domain in full (rest from reference TRBV7-2 and TRBJ1-5): GAGVSQSPSNKVTEKGKDVELRCDPISGHTALYWYRQSLGQGLEFLIYFQGNSAPDKSGLPSDRFSAERTGGSVSTLTIQRTQQEDSAVYLCASSTQGHSNQPQHFGDGTRLSIL.

This clonotype came up many times. This chain joins TRBV30 and TRBJ1-1; D may be TRBD1 (5 bases). CDR1 and CDR2 (germline): GTSNPN, SVGIG (reference sequence). The CDR3 is made up of 15 amino acids. V was trimmed by 0 bases and J by 5 bases, leaving 16 bases between them. The CDR3 coding sequence is TGTGCCTGGAGTGTAAGATCCGGGGCGCGTACTGAAGCTTTCTTT. It specifies CAWSVRSGARTEAFF. The full variable domain, completed using reference TRBV30 and TRBJ1-1, is SQTIHQWPATLVQPVGSPLSLECTVEGTSNPNLYWYRQAAGRGLQLLFYSVGIGQISSEVPQNLSASRPQDRQFILSSKKLLLSDSGFYLCAWSVRSGARTEAFFGQGTRLTVV.

Within the sample, this clonotype is medium-sized. J is TRBJ1-4 and V is TRBV29-1; D is undetermined. The CDR3 loop spans 11 amino acids. CDR1 and CDR2 (germline): SQVTM, ANQGSEA. Trimming cost V 5 bases and J 2 bases, with 3 bases left between them. CDR3 amino acids: CSVRTNEKLFF. CDR3 nucleotide sequence: TGCAGCGTTCGTACTAATGAAAAACTGTTTTTT.

The chain carries TRBV7-8 and TRBJ2-3; 10 bases fit TRBD2. Unmatched junction bases numbered 15, after V lost 5 bases and J lost 7 bases. This CDR3 has 17 residues. The V gene's germline CDR1 is SGHVS and CDR2 FQNEAQ. The CDR3 region is CASSPGVGSGGAYTQYF. The CDR3 nucleotides are TGTGCCAGCAGCCCAGGGGTGGGGAGCGGGGGGGCATATACGCAGTATTTT.

In this sample, this clonotype turned up many times. The chain has TRBV29-1 and TRBJ1-1; D unclear. The CDR3 sequence is 11 residues long. Trimming cost V 7 bases and J 6 bases, with 12 bases left between them. Looked up from germline, CDR1 is SQVTM and CDR2 is ANQGSEA. This CDR3 is CSDTHGAEAFF. CDR3 nucleotide sequence: TGCAGCGACACCCACGGGGCTGAAGCTTTCTTT. The full variable domain, rest sourced from reference TRBV29-1 and TRBJ1-1, is SAVISQKPSRDICQRGTSLTIQCQVDSQVTMMFWYRQQPGQSLTLIATANQGSEATYESGFVIDKFPISRPNLTFSTLTVSNMSPEDSSIYLCSDTHGAEAFFGQGTRLTVV.

The rearrangement joins TRBV5-1 to TRBJ2-3; 7 bases align to TRBD2. CDR1 and CDR2 (germline): SGHRS, YFSETQ. The V gene end was trimmed by 1 base and the J gene end by 6 bases; junction bases not matched to a gene: 5. This CDR3 spans 14 amino acids. The CDR3 DNA reads TGCGCCAGCAGCTTGAGGAGCGGGGCGGATACGCAGTATTTT. This codes for CASSLRSGADTQYF.

This clonotype was counted many times. This rearrangement joins TRBV28 to TRBJ2-7, with 7 bases aligning to TRBD1. The CDR3 is 12 amino acids. The V and J ends lost 5 bases and 9 bases, in that order; junction bases with no gene match: 7. Per germline, CDR1 MDHEN and CDR2 SYDVKM. Written as DNA, the CDR3 is TGTGCCAGCAGTCACCCAGGGGGTGGGCAGTACTTC. Encoded protein: CASSHPGGGQYF.

This clonotype was detected many times. The chain recombines TRBV7-9 with TRBJ1-3; 8 bases agree with TRBD1. The J segment lost 0 bases and the V segment lost 3 bases, leaving 7 bases of the junction unmatched. Germline V gene lookup returns CDR1 SEHNR and CDR2 FQNEAQ (reference sequence). There are 17 residues in the CDR3. CDR3 DNA: TGTGCCAGCAGCTTCGGGACAGGCAGGCCCTCTGGAAACACCATATATTTT. Translation gives CASSFGTGRPSGNTIYF.

The J gene is TRBJ1-3, the V gene TRBV5-1, with 10 bases that match TRBD1. Germline V gives CDR1 SGHRS, CDR2 YFSETQ. V lost 2 bases to trimming and J lost 2 bases; unmatched junction nucleotides: 1. The CDR3 runs 15 residues. The CDR3 DNA reads TGCGCCAGCAGCTTTGGACAGGGGGCTGGAAACACCATATATTTT. Translation: CASSFGQGAGNTIYF.

This clonotype was observed a handful of times. V is TRBV6-5 and J is TRBJ2-5; a possible D gene is TRBD2 (6 bases). CDR1 and CDR2 (germline): MNHEY, SVGAGI. The CDR3 covers 15 residues. Trimming stripped 6 bases from V and 4 bases from J, with 18 bases between. The CDR3 here is CASSPRERRRETQYF. CDR3 bases: TGTGCCAGCAGCCCCCGGGAGAGAAGAAGAGAGACCCAGTACTTC.